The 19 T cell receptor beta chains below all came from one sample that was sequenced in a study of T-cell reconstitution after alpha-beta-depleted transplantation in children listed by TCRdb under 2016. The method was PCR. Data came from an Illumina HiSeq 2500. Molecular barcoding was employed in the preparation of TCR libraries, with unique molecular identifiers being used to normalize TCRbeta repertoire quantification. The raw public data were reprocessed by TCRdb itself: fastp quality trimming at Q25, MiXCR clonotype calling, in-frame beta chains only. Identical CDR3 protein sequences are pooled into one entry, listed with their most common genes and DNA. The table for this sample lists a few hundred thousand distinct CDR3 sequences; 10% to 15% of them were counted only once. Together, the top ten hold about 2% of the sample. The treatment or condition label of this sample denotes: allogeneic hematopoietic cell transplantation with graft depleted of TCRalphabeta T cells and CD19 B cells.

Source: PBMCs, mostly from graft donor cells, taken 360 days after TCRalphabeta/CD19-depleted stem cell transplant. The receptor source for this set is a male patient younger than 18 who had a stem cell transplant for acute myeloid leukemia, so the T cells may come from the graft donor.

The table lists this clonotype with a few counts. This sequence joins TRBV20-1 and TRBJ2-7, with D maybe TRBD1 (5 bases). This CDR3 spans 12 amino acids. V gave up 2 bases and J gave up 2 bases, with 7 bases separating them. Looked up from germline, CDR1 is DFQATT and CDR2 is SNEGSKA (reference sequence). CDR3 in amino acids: CSARPRAYEQYF. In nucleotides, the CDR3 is TGCAGTGCTAGACCCAGGGCCTACGAGCAGTACTTC.

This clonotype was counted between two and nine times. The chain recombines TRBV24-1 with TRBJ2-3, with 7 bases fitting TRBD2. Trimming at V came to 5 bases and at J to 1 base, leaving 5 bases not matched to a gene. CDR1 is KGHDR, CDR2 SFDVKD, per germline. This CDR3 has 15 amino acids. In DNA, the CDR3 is TGTGCCACCAGTGTTGGGGGGGACGGCACAGATACGCAGTATTTT. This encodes CATSVGGDGTDTQYF.

The CDR3 here is CASSWTGSHTGELFF. The CDR3, as DNA: TGTGCCAGCAGCTGGACAGGGTCGCACACCGGGGAGCTGTTTTTT. This sequence joins TRBV14 and TRBJ2-2; 8 positions match TRBD1. The V gene's germline CDR1 is SGHDN and CDR2 FVKESK. The CDR3 totals 15 residues. V lost 5 bases, J lost 3 bases, and 5 bases stayed unmatched.

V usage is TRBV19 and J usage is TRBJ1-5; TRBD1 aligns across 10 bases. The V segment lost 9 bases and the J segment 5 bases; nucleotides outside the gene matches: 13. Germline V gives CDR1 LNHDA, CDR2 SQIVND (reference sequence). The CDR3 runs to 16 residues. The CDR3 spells CASETSDRGVHQPQHF. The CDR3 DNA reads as TGTGCCAGCGAAACCTCGGACAGGGGGGTCCATCAGCCCCAGCATTTT.

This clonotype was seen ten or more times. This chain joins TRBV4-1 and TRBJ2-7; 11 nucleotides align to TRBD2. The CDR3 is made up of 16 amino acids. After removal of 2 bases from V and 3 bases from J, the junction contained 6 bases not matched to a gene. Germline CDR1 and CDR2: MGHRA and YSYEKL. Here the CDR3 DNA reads TGCGCCAGCAGCCAAACTACTAGCGGGAGTATCTACGAGCAGTACTTC. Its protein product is CASSQTTSGSIYEQYF.

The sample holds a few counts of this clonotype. The DNA for the CDR3 is TGCAGTGCTAGAAGGGTTGGGGAGACCCAGTACTTC. It is translated as CSARRVGETQYF. This chain connects TRBV20-1 to TRBJ2-5; D remains unclear. In germline, CDR1 is DFQATT, CDR2 SNEGSKA (reference sequence). This CDR3 spans 12 amino acids. V was shortened by 2 bases and J by 5 bases, with 9 bases between the two germline ends.

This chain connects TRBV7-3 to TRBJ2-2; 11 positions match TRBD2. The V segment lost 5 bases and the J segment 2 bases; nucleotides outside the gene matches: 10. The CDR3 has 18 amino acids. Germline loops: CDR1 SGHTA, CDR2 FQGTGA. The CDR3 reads CASSLYPGTSGNTGELFF. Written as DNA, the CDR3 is TGTGCCAGCAGCCTCTATCCCGGGACTAGCGGAAACACCGGGGAGCTGTTTTTT. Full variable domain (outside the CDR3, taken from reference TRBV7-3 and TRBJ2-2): GAGVSQTPSNKVTEKGKYVELRCDPISGHTALYWYRQSLGQGPEFLIYFQGTGAADDSGLPNDRFFAVRPEGSVSTLKIQRTERGDSAVYLCASSLYPGTSGNTGELFFGEGSRLTVL.

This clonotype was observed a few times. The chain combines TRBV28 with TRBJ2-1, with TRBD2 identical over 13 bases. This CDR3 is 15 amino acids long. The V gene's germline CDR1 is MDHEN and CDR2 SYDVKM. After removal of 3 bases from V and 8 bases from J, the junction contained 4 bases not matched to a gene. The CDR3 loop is CASSFGTSGTHEQFF. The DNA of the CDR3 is TGTGCCAGCAGTTTCGGGACTAGCGGGACACATGAGCAGTTCTTC.

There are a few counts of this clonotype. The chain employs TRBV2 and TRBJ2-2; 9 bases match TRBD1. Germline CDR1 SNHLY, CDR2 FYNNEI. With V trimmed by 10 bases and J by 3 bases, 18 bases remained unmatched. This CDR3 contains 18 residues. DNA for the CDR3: TGTGCCATCAGCCAGCCATTTTTCGGGACAGGGTACACCGGGGAGCTGTTTTTT. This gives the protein CAISQPFFGTGYTGELFF.

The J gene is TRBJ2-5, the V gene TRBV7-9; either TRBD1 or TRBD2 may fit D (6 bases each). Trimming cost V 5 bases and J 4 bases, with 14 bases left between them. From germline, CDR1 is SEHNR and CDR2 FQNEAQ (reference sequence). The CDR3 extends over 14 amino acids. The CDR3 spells CASSREQGGETQYF. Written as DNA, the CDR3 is TGTGCCAGCAGCCGTGAACAGGGAGGAGAGACCCAGTACTTC. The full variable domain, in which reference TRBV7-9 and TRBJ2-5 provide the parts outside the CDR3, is DTGVSQNPRHKITKRGQNVTFRCDPISEHNRLYWYRQTLGQGPEFLTYFQNEAQLEKSRLLSDRFSAERPKGSFSTLEIQRTEQGDSAMYLCASSREQGGETQYFGPGTRLLVL.

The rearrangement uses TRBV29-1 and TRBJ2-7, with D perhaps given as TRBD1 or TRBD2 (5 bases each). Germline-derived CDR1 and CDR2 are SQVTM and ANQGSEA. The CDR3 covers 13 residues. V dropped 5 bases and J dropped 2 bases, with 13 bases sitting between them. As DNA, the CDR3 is TGCAGCGTTTCCGAGGGGTTGACCTACGAGCAGTACTTC. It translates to CSVSEGLTYEQYF.

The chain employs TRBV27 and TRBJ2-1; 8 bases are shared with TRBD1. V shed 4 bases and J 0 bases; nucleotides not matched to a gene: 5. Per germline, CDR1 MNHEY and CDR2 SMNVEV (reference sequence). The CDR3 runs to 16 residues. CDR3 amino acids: CASSSPDRDSYNEQFF. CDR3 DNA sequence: TGTGCCAGCAGTTCCCCGGACAGGGACTCCTACAATGAGCAGTTCTTC.

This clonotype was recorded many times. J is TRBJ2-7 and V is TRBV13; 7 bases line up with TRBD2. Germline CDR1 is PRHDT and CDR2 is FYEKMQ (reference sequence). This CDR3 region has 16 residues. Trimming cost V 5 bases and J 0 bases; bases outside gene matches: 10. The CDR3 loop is CASSPIPSGSSYEQYF. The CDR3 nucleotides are TGTGCCAGCAGCCCGATCCCTAGCGGAAGCTCCTACGAGCAGTACTTC.

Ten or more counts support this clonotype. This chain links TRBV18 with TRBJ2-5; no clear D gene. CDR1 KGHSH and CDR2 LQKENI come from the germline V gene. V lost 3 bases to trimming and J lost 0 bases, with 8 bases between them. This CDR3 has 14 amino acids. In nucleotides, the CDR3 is TGTGCCAGCTCACCGACGACGAACCAAGAGACCCAGTACTTC. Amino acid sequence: CASSPTTNQETQYF.

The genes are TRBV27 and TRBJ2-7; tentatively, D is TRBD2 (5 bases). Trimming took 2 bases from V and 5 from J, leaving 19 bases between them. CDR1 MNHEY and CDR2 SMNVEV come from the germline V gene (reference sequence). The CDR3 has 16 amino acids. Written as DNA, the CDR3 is TGTGCCAGCAGTTTAGGGCTAGCCTCCGGGCTAAACGAGCAGTACTTC. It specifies CASSLGLASGLNEQYF.

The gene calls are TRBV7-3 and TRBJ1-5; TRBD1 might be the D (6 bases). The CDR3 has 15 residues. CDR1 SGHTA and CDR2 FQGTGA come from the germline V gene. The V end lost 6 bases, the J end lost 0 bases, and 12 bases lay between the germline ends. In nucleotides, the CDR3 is TGTGCCAGCAGGGGGACACTAATTAGCAATCAGCCCCAGCATTTT. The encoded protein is CASRGTLISNQPQHF.

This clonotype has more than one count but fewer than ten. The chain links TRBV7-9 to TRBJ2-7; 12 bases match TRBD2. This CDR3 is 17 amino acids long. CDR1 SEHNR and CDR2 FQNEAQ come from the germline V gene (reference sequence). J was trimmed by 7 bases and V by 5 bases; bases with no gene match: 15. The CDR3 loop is CASSDTLRLAGVGEQYF. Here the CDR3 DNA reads TGTGCCAGCAGCGATACCCTACGACTAGCGGGAGTGGGGGAGCAGTACTTC.

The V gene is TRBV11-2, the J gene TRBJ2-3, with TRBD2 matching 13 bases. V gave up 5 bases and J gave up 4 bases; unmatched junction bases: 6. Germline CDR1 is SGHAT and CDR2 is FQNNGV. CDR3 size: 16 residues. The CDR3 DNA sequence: TGTGCCAGCAGCACAGGGACTAGCGGGGATGCAGATACGCAGTATTTT. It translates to CASSTGTSGDADTQYF.

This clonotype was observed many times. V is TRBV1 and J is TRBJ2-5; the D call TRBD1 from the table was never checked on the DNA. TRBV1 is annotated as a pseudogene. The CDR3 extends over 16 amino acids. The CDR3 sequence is CTSSKATGEYGETQYF. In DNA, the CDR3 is TGCACCAGCAGCAAAGCCACAGGGGAGTACGGGGAGACCCAGTACTTC.